This T cell receptor beta chain was obtained from a study of molecular identifiers for immune sequencing clone quantification. Study summary: Four of five splits of RNA from approximately 22,000 or 94,000 naive CD8 cells were sequenced in replicates. Notes on the study in general: Beyond 20 RNA copies, clones held over 99% of effector molecules, compared with under 1% in naive cells.

CD8+CD4-CCR7+CD45RA+ cells were sorted as naive CD8 T cells. The use of previously described methods and listed TCR primers produced the bulk TCR libraries. From the PCR reads, TCRdb called clonotypes with MiXCR, one entry per CDR3 protein. This sample yields approximately 500,000 distinct CDR3 sequences, of which over 20% are seen a single time; approximately 0.8% belongs to the top ten. On this clonotype itself: As yet, its antigen is unknown. As the CDR3 is not closed by the conserved phenylalanine or tryptophan, this likely results from a read error.

CDR3 length: 15 residues. Germline CDR1 and CDR2: SGDLS and YYNGEE. Trimming stripped 0 bases from V and 4 bases from J, with 10 bases between. Material for sequencing was naive CD8+ T cells from blood, with Jurkat cell RNA spiked in. Subset reported: FACS-sorted CD8+CD4-CCR7+CD45RA+ naive T cells. The J gene is TRBJ1-4, the V gene TRBV9; D might be TRBD1 (5 bases). This clonotype was obtained from a human donor in good health. Some libraries in this study had Jurkat cell RNA spiked in. In nucleotides, the CDR3 is TGTGCCAGCAGCGTAGAGGGGACCCTTAATGAAAAACTGTTTTCT. This translates into CASSVEGTLNEKLFS.